The 19 T cell receptor beta chains below all came from one sample that was sequenced in a study of T cell responses to AZD1222 COVID-19 vaccine. This table comes from immunoSEQ multiplex PCR, and its TCRdb copy is limited to in-frame clones, with some not included. This sample has 120,000 or so clones, with roughly 91% found just once. Source: peripheral blood, taken on day 0 of MenACWY control vaccination. Receptors were obtained from an adult in good health.

The chain links TRBV24-1 to TRBJ1-1; D gene uncertain. The V gene lost 4 bases and the J gene lost 5 bases, with 7 bases spanning the gap. The CDR3 totals 12 residues. The germline CDR1 and CDR2 sequences are KGHDR and SFDVKD. This CDR3 is CATSDPETEAFF. The CDR3 DNA reads TGTGCCACCAGTGACCCGGAGACTGAAGCTTTCTTT.

The chain links TRBV6-5 to TRBJ1-1; D unresolved. V was cut by 5 bases and J by 1 base, with 8 bases left in between. Per germline, CDR1 MNHEY and CDR2 SVGAGI. The CDR3 covers 13 residues. Here the CDR3 reads CASSRGRNTEAFF. CDR3 nucleotide sequence: TGTGCCAGCAGTCGAGGGAGGAACACTGAAGCTTTCTTT.

In this sample, this clone turned up a few times. This chain joins TRBV24-1 and TRBJ2-3; D is unclear. Germline V gene data show CDR1 as KGHDR and CDR2 as SFDVKD. V shed 5 bases and J shed 5 bases, with 16 bases lying between them. The CDR3 length is 15 residues. This CDR3 is CATSAGSAGKDTQYF. In DNA form, the CDR3 reads TGTGCCACCAGTGCCGGCTCCGCTGGAAAAGATACGCAGTATTTT.

The CDR3 sequence is CASSQPRGGQGATNEKLFF. CDR3 DNA sequence: TGTGCCAGCAGCCAGCCCCGTGGGGGACAGGGGGCCACTAATGAAAAACTGTTTTTT. The chain recombines TRBV3-1 (or the pseudogene TRBV3-2) with TRBJ1-4; 12 positions agree with TRBD1. The J segment lost 2 bases and the V segment lost 3 bases, leaving 10 bases of the junction unmatched. The V gene's germline CDR1 is LGHDT and CDR2 YNNKEL (reference sequence). The CDR3 contains 19 residues.

V and J are TRBV30 and TRBJ1-5; D is unresolved. CDR1 is GTSNPN, CDR2 SVGIG, per germline (reference sequence). Trimming left V 2 bases short and J 4 bases short, with 6 bases between. This CDR3 region has 12 residues. CDR3: CAWSPQNQPQHF. The CDR3 DNA sequence: TGTGCCTGGAGTCCCCAGAATCAGCCCCAGCATTTT.

The chain couples TRBV28 to TRBJ2-7, with 7 bases aligning to TRBD1. The CDR3 length is 15 residues. V shed 7 bases, J shed 4 bases, and the junction held 13 bases outside the gene matches. In germline, CDR1 is MDHEN, CDR2 SYDVKM. The CDR3 region is CASTHGAAGGYEQYF. CDR3 DNA: TGTGCCAGCACCCACGGGGCAGCAGGGGGATACGAGCAGTACTTC.

The chain uses TRBV4-1 and TRBJ1-1; unclear D gene. Per the germline V gene, CDR1 is MGHRA and CDR2 is YSYEKL. The CDR3 covers 18 residues. Deletions cut 1 base from V and 2 bases from J, with 20 bases between. The CDR3 protein is CASSQGTEAGQINTEAFF. The CDR3 DNA follows: TGCGCCAGCAGCCAAGGGACCGAGGCTGGGCAGATTAACACTGAAGCTTTCTTT.

The V gene is TRBV25-1, the J gene TRBJ1-1, with D maybe TRBD1 (5 bases). CDR1 MGHDK and CDR2 SYGVNS come from the germline V gene. This CDR3 is 13 amino acids long. V lost 4 bases, J lost 2 bases, and 8 bases lay in between. The CDR3 DNA sequence: TGTGCCAGCAGTGCCGGACAAAACACTGAAGCTTTCTTT. The encoded protein is CASSAGQNTEAFF.

This rearrangement joins TRBV5-6 to TRBJ2-5, with 9 bases that match TRBD1. From germline, CDR1 is SGHDT and CDR2 YYEEEE. With 1 base clipped from V and 4 bases from J, the junction kept 5 bases outside the gene matches. The CDR3 sequence is 15 residues long. CDR3 bases: TGTGCCAGCAGCTTGACGGGGACAGGGTTAGAGACCCAGTACTTC. This sequence encodes CASSLTGTGLETQYF.

This clone was observed once. This chain joins TRBV19 and TRBJ1-4, with 11 nucleotides matching TRBD1. With V trimmed by 5 bases and J by 7 bases, 6 bases remained unmatched. CDR1 and CDR2 (germline): LNHDA, SQIVND (reference sequence). This CDR3 spans 15 amino acids. The CDR3 loop reads CASSGRTGGGEKLFF. The CDR3, as DNA: TGTGCCAGTAGTGGCCGGACAGGGGGCGGTGAAAAACTGTTTTTT.

This chain uses TRBV11-2 with TRBJ2-5; D is unresolved. Germline CDR1 and CDR2: SGHAT and FQNNGV. CDR3 length: 13 amino acids. Trimming removed 2 bases at V and 2 bases at J, with 6 bases between. The CDR3 DNA reads as TGTGCCAGCAGCTTATCCCAGCAAGAGACCCAGTACTTC. Translating gives CASSLSQQETQYF.

The CDR3 DNA reads TGCGCCAGCAGACAGGGCTCTGGGGCCAACGTCCTGACTTTC. The encoded protein is CASRQGSGANVLTF. This chain uses TRBV10-2 with TRBJ2-6; D might be TRBD1 (6 bases). V lost 6 bases and J 0 bases, leaving 6 bases between the germline ends. This CDR3 is built from 14 residues. CDR1 and CDR2 from the germline V gene are WSHSY and SAAADI.

This clone was seen a handful of times. The V and J genes are TRBV9 and TRBJ2-1; TRBD2 aligns across 9 bases. This CDR3 is 17 amino acids long. Trimming took 1 base from V and 5 from J; bases not matched to a gene: 10. The germline V gene encodes CDR1 SGDLS and CDR2 YYNGEE. The CDR3 DNA sequence: TGTGCCAGCAGCGTAACCTACTGGACTAGCGCCGACAATGAGCAGTTCTTC. This codes for CASSVTYWTSADNEQFF.

The J gene is TRBJ2-7, the V gene TRBV5-8, with TRBD2 identical over 9 bases. The CDR3 totals 17 residues. V gave up 3 bases and J gave up 2 bases; unmatched junction bases: 12. In germline, CDR1 is SGHTS, CDR2 YDEGEE. Here the CDR3 reads CASSSNSGSRLAYEQYF. The CDR3 DNA reads TGTGCCAGCAGCTCTAATAGCGGGAGTCGACTTGCCTACGAGCAGTACTTC.

The rearrangement uses TRBV27 and TRBJ2-7, with TRBD2 matching 8 bases. The V segment lost 3 bases and the J segment 6 bases; nucleotides outside the gene matches: 13. Germline CDR1 and CDR2: MNHEY and SMNVEV (reference sequence). The CDR3 is 16 amino acids. CDR3 region: CASSLDDGREPSEQYF. The CDR3 nucleotides are TGTGCCAGCAGTTTGGATGACGGGAGGGAGCCTTCCGAGCAGTACTTC.

The table lists this clone with a count of one. J is TRBJ1-5 and V is TRBV19; 7 bases match TRBD1. The CDR3 is made up of 15 amino acids. V lost 7 bases to trimming and J lost 1 base; unmatched junction nucleotides: 7. From germline, CDR1 is LNHDA and CDR2 SQIVND (reference sequence). CDR3 loop: CASTPGQTSNQPQHF. Written as DNA, the CDR3 is TGTGCCAGTACGCCGGGACAGACAAGCAATCAGCCCCAGCATTTT.

The table lists this clone with a count of one. V usage is TRBV5-1 and J usage is TRBJ1-1; no reliable D call. The CDR3 contains 13 residues. CDR1 and CDR2 from the germline V gene are SGHRS and YFSETQ. Trimming took 2 bases from V and 4 from J, leaving 9 bases between them. CDR3 sequence: CASSFSESTEAFF. Written as DNA, the CDR3 is TGCGCCAGCAGCTTCTCGGAGTCCACTGAAGCTTTCTTT.

This chain joins TRBV9 and TRBJ2-2, with D maybe TRBD2 (5 bases). CDR1 is SGDLS and CDR2 is YYNGEE in the germline V gene. This CDR3 has 15 residues. The ends were cut back, 4 bases at V and 1 base at J, with 11 bases in the middle. The chain's CDR3 is CASSQGGRNTGELFF. CDR3 bases: TGTGCCAGCAGCCAAGGAGGCAGGAACACCGGGGAGCTGTTTTTT.

The CDR3 spells CATSDFSGRSHEQFF. In nucleotides, the CDR3 is TGTGCCACCAGTGATTTTAGCGGGAGGTCCCATGAGCAGTTCTTC. The J gene is TRBJ2-1, the V gene TRBV24-1; 10 nucleotides agree with TRBD2. This CDR3 has 15 residues. After removal of 1 base from V and 8 bases from J, the junction contained 4 bases not matched to a gene. CDR1 is KGHDR and CDR2 is SFDVKD in the germline V gene.